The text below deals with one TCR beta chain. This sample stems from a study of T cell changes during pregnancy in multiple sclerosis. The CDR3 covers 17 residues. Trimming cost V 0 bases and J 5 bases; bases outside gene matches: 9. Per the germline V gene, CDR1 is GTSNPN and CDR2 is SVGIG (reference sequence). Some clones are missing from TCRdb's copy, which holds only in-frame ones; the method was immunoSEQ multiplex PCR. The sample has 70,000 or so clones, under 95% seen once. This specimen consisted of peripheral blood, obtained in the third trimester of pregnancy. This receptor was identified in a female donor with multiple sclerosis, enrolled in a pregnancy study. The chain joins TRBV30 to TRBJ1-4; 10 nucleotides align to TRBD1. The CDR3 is CAWSVRDRGRKNEKLFF. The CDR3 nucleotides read TGTGCCTGGAGTGTACGTGACAGGGGGCGTAAGAATGAAAAACTGTTTTTT.